This T cell receptor beta chain emerged from a study of blood T cell repertoires in COVID-19. Study as a whole: T cells, B-cell-depleted T cells, or PBMCs supplied cDNA or gDNA.

Sequencing was performed with immunoSEQ multiplex PCR; in TCRdb, only in-frame clones are kept and a portion is missing. The sample yields approximately 190,000 clones, less than 90% seen once. Germline V gene lookup returns CDR1 MNHNS and CDR2 SASEGT. Trimming removed 2 bases at V and 8 bases at J, with 13 bases between. The CDR3 covers 14 residues. Sample: peripheral blood. The V and J genes are TRBV6-1 and TRBJ2-1; D not certain. The clonotype originates from a human donor in a cohort sampled during active COVID-19. The CDR3 DNA follows: TGTGCCAGCAGTGAACTCCCGGTTGTCCATGAGCAGTTCTTC. Its translation: CASSELPVVHEQFF.